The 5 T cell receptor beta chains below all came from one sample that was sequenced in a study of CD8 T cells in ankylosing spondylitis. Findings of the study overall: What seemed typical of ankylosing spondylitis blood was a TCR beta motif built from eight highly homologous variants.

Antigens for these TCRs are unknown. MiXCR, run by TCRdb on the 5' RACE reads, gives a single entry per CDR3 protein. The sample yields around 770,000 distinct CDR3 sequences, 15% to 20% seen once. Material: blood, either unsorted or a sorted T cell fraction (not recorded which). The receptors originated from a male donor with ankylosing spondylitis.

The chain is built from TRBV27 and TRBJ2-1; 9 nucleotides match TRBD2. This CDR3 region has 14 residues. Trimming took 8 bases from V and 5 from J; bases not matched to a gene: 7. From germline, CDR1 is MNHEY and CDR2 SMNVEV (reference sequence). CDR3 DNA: TGTGCCAGCGGGGTAGCGGGAGCCCACAATGAGCAGTTCTTC. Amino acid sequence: CASGVAGAHNEQFF.

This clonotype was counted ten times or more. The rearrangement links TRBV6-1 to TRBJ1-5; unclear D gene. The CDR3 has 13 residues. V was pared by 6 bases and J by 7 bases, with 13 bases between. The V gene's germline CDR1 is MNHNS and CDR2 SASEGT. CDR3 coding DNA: TGTGCCAGCAGCGCGGATAAGGGACAGCCCCAGCATTTT. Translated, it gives CASSADKGQPQHF.

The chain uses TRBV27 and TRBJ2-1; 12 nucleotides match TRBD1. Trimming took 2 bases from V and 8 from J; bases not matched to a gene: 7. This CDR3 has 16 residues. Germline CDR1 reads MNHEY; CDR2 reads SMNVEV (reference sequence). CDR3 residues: CASSLMWDRGRDEQFF. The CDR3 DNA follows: TGTGCCAGCAGTTTAATGTGGGACAGGGGGCGGGATGAGCAGTTCTTC.

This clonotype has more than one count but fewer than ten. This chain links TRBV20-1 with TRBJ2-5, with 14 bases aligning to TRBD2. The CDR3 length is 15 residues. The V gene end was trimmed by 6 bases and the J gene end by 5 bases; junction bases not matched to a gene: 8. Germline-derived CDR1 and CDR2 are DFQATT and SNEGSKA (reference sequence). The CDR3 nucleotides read TGCAGTGCAAGGACTAGCGGGGGGCCGGGGGAGACCCAGTACTTC. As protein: CSARTSGGPGETQYF.

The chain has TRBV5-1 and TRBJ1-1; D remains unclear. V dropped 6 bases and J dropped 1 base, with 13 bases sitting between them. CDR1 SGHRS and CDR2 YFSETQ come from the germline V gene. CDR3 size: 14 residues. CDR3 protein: CASKADLRNTEAFF. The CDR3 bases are TGCGCCAGCAAAGCTGACCTTCGGAACACTGAAGCTTTCTTT.